The rows below give T cell receptor beta chains drawn from one sample of a study of cytomegalovirus exposure and HLA in healthy donors. Assay: immunoSEQ multiplex PCR; the TCRdb copy retains only in-frame clones and omits some. The data show some 100,000 clones, 70% to 80% seen once. Sequencing used PBMCs. The receptor set was obtained from a woman under 30 in good health and CMV-seropositive. Each CDR3 is given with its conserved first and last residue. The D gene is left open where the match is weak. Clone size, where shown, is once, few, many, or a class for clones that have expanded.

J gene	D gene	clone size	V gene	CDR3 protein	CDR3 DNA
TRBJ1-5	.	.	TRBV7-9	CASSQLPGDQPQHF	TGTGCCAGCAGCCAACTCCCGGGTGATCAGCCCCAGCATTTT
TRBJ2-7	TRBD1	.	TRBV5-1	CASSWGGIGQGLDEQYF	TGCGCCAGCAGCTGGGGTGGGATCGGACAGGGGCTGGACGAGCAGTACTTC
TRBJ2-1	.	.	TRBV5-1	CASSIDSQNYNEQFF	TGCGCCAGCAGCATTGACTCTCAAAACTACAATGAGCAGTTCTTC
TRBJ2-7	.	.	TRBV7-2	CASSLRQSGSYEQYF	TGTGCCAGCAGCTTAAGACAAAGCGGATCCTACGAGCAGTACTTC
TRBJ1-1	.	.	TRBV6-1	CASKGTGGVTEAFF	TGTGCCAGCAAGGGTACGGGGGGCGTCACTGAAGCTTTCTTT
TRBJ2-7	TRBD1	.	TRBV5-4	CASSPGQGAYEQYF	TGTGCCAGCAGCCCGGGACAGGGGGCGTACGAGCAGTACTTC
TRBJ2-1	TRBD1	.	TRBV2	CASKGQTYNEQFF	TGTGCCAGCAAGGGACAGACTTACAATGAGCAGTTCTTC
TRBJ2-1	TRBD2	.	TRBV4-1	CASSLQPLAGEVHEQFF	TGCGCCAGCAGCCTACAGCCACTAGCGGGAGAGGTCCATGAGCAGTTCTTC
TRBJ2-7	TRBD2	.	TRBV7-6	CASSLSRTSGRPYEQYF	TGTGCCAGCAGCTTATCCAGGACTAGCGGGAGGCCATACGAGCAGTACTTC
TRBJ1-1	.	few	TRBV11-3	CASSLGHEECTEAFF	TGTGCCAGCAGCTTGGGACACGAAGAGTGCACTGAAGCTTTCTTT
TRBJ2-7	TRBD2	few	TRBV27	CASSSHGLDSYEQYF	TGTGCCAGCAGTTCCCACGGACTAGACTCCTACGAGCAGTACTTC
TRBJ1-2	.	.	TRBV18	CASSPPARAYGYTF	TGTGCCAGCTCACCCCCCGCGAGGGCCTATGGCTACACCTTC
TRBJ1-2	TRBD1	.	TRBV7-3	CASSSGTDNYGYTF	TGTGCCAGCAGCTCCGGGACAGATAACTATGGCTACACCTTC
TRBJ1-2	TRBD1	.	TRBV4-1	CASSHAGTGGGGYTF	TGCGCCAGCAGCCACGCCGGGACAGGGGGGGGTGGCTACACCTTC
TRBJ2-1	.	.	TRBV7-3	CASSRQGGNEQFF	TGTGCCAGCAGCCGCCAGGGCGGAAATGAGCAGTTCTTC
TRBJ2-2	.	.	TRBV6-5	CASTGLAPGELFF	TGTGCCAGCACAGGACTCGCCCCCGGGGAGCTGTTTTTT
TRBJ2-1	TRBD2	few	TRBV27	CASSPTSGIFEQFF	TGTGCCAGCAGCCCGACTAGCGGGATATTTGAGCAGTTCTTC
TRBJ2-7	TRBD1	.	TRBV4-1	CASSQDRGDRALSSYEQYF	TGCGCCAGCAGCCAAGATAGGGGGGACAGGGCTTTAAGCTCCTACGAGCAGTACTTC
TRBJ2-3	TRBD2	.	TRBV7-9	CASSLGSSGRAVTQYF	TGTGCCAGCAGCTTAGGGTCTAGCGGGAGGGCCGTTACGCAGTATTTT
TRBJ1-2	.	.	TRBV7-2	CASSSDRSYGYTF	TGTGCCAGCAGCTCAGACAGGAGCTATGGCTACACCTTC
TRBJ2-1	TRBD1	.	TRBV28	CASSSSSGQGGNEQFF	TGTGCCAGCAGTAGCAGTTCGGGACAGGGGGGCAATGAGCAGTTCTTC
TRBJ2-3	.	.	TRBV20-1	CSAYGTDTQYF	TGCAGTGCTTACGGGACAGATACGCAGTATTTT